This entry lists 29 T cell receptor beta chains sequenced from one sample in a study of cytomegalovirus exposure and HLA in healthy donors. Measured with immunoSEQ multiplex PCR; TCRdb has only the in-frame clones, and not every one. In the table there are over 100,000 clones, approximately 89% of which are singletons. Sequenced sample: PBMCs. The receptors originated from a woman between 18 and 30 years old in good health and CMV-seronegative.

The rearrangement uses TRBV27 and TRBJ1-2; D unclear. This CDR3 spans 15 amino acids. Trimming stripped 5 bases from V and 7 bases from J, with 20 bases between. Germline loops: CDR1 MNHEY, CDR2 SMNVEV (reference sequence). CDR3 sequence (DNA): TGTGCCAGCAGTCTAGGAACGGCTTCGATTTTTGGCTACACCTTC. Amino acid sequence: CASSLGTASIFGYTF.

This chain joins TRBV20-1 and TRBJ1-2; no definite D call. CDR3 length: 10 residues. V lost 4 bases and J 5 bases, leaving 5 bases between the germline ends. The germline V gene has CDR1 DFQATT and CDR2 SNEGSKA (reference sequence). For the CDR3, the DNA is TGCAGTGCTAACTGGTATGGCTACACCTTC. Its translation: CSANWYGYTF.

The V and J genes are TRBV29-1 and TRBJ2-7; D perhaps matches TRBD1 (5 bases). CDR1 is SQVTM, CDR2 ANQGSEA, per germline. V was pared by 5 bases and J by 2 bases, with 10 bases between. The CDR3 covers 12 residues. In DNA, the CDR3 is TGCAGCGTTAAAACAGGAACCTACGAGCAGTACTTC. It is translated as CSVKTGTYEQYF.

V is TRBV9 and J is TRBJ1-1; 9 bases agree with TRBD1. V lost 4 bases and J lost 4; bases outside the gene matches: 8. Germline V gives CDR1 SGDLS, CDR2 YYNGEE. The CDR3 consists of 15 residues. The CDR3 coding sequence is TGTGCCAGCAGCTCCGGGACAGGGTATACCACTGAAGCTTTCTTT. It is translated as CASSSGTGYTTEAFF.

This clone appeared once. This chain links TRBV10-3 with TRBJ2-7, with 9 bases matching TRBD1. V lost 7 bases to trimming and J lost 2 bases; unmatched junction nucleotides: 6. Germline CDR1 is ENHRY and CDR2 is SYGVKD. This CDR3 spans 14 amino acids. The DNA of the CDR3 is TGTGCCATCACCCGGGACAGGGACACCTACGAGCAGTACTTC. It yields the protein CAITRDRDTYEQYF.

This sequence joins TRBV5-4 and TRBJ2-2; unclear D gene. V dropped 4 bases and J dropped 7 bases, with 8 bases sitting between them. This CDR3 region has 12 residues. Germline V gives CDR1 SGHNT, CDR2 YYREEE (reference sequence). CDR3 sequence reads: CASSPGYGELFF. The CDR3 bases are TGTGCCAGCAGCCCCGGTTACGGGGAGCTGTTTTTT.

The V gene is TRBV11-1, the J gene TRBJ1-2; D remains unclear. V lost 1 base to trimming and J lost 4 bases, with 10 bases between them. This CDR3 has 14 residues. Germline V CDR1 and CDR2: SGHAT, FQDESV (reference sequence). The CDR3 DNA reads TGTGCCAGCAGCTTAGAGGGAGCCCCCTATGGCTACACCTTC. Residues: CASSLEGAPYGYTF.

V and J are TRBV2 and TRBJ1-4, with a tentative D call TRBD1 (6 bases). CDR1 is SNHLY and CDR2 is FYNNEI in the germline V gene. Trimming pared 6 bases from V and 7 bases from J, leaving 18 bases between. CDR3 length equals 15 residues. The CDR3 reads CASSDPSGVVEKLFF. In DNA, the CDR3 is TGTGCCAGCAGCGACCCATCAGGGGTAGTTGAAAAACTGTTTTTT.

For this clone: Other DNA sequences in the same sample also yield this CDR3. This chain links TRBV29-1 with TRBJ1-2, with TRBD1 identical over 9 bases. The ends lost 3 bases at V and 8 bases at J; junction bases unmatched: 4. CDR1 and CDR2 from the germline V gene are SQVTM and ANQGSEA. This CDR3 has 12 residues. This chain's CDR3 is CSVEGQGGGYTF. The CDR3 region has the DNA TGCAGCGTTGAGGGACAGGGAGGAGGCTACACCTTC.

V and J are TRBV7-4 and TRBJ2-7; tentatively, D is TRBD1 (6 bases). CDR1 and CDR2 from the germline V gene are SGHVT and SQSDAQ. The CDR3 consists of 14 residues. CDR3 sequence reads: CGDRLGRGSYEQYF. The CDR3 bases are TGTGGCGACAGGCTGGGGAGAGGGTCCTACGAGCAGTACTTC.

The rearrangement joins TRBV2 to TRBJ2-1, with D tentatively TRBD2 (5 bases). The CDR3 is made up of 15 amino acids. Germline V gene sequence: CDR1 SNHLY, CDR2 FYNNEI. V lost 5 bases to trimming and J lost 8 bases, with 19 bases between them. CDR3 DNA: TGTGCCAGCAGTCCCCTTACGGGGATCCCTGATGAGCAGTTCTTC. This translates into CASSPLTGIPDEQFF. Looking up the rest from reference TRBV2 and TRBJ2-1 gives the full variable domain: EPEVTQTPSHQVTQMGQEVILRCVPISNHLYFYWYRQILGQKVEFLVSFYNNEISEKSEIFDDQFSVERPDGSNFTLKIRSTKLEDSAMYFCASSPLTGIPDEQFFGPGTRLTVL.

CDR3 in amino acids: CASSLYQLNSPLHF. The CDR3 nucleotides read TGTGCCAGCAGTTTATACCAGTTGAATTCACCCCTCCACTTT. The rearrangement uses TRBV27 and TRBJ1-6, with unresolved D. This CDR3 contains 14 residues. Trimming left V 1 base short and J 7 bases short, with 8 bases between. CDR1 and CDR2 from the germline V gene are MNHEY and SMNVEV (reference sequence).

This sequence joins TRBV2 and TRBJ1-1; D is unresolved. Deletions cut 10 bases from V and 0 bases from J, with 12 bases between. The CDR3 totals 13 residues. Germline V gene lookup returns CDR1 SNHLY and CDR2 FYNNEI. CDR3 residues: CATALRLNTEAFF. CDR3 coding DNA: TGTGCCACCGCCCTGCGGCTGAACACTGAAGCTTTCTTT.

The chain is built from TRBV7-2 and TRBJ1-4, with TRBD1 as a possible D gene (6 bases). V lost 1 base, J lost 5 bases, and 8 bases lay in between. Germline CDR1 is SGHTA and CDR2 is FQGNSA. This CDR3 is built from 14 residues. The CDR3 sequence: CASSLGTANEKLFF. In DNA form, the CDR3 reads TGTGCCAGCAGCTTAGGGACAGCGAATGAAAAACTGTTTTTT.

V is TRBV25-1 and J is TRBJ2-5, with D possibly TRBD2 on 5 matching bases. Trimming cost V 8 bases and J 5 bases, with 15 bases left between them. CDR3 length: 13 amino acids. Germline V gives CDR1 MGHDK, CDR2 SYGVNS. The CDR3 DNA is TGTGCCAGCTCCCGGGGTATAGAGGAGACCCAGTACTTC. This codes for CASSRGIEETQYF.

V usage is TRBV19 and J usage is TRBJ1-5, with D perhaps matching TRBD1 (5 bases). CDR3 length: 12 amino acids. Trimming removed 5 bases at V and 4 bases at J, with 6 bases between. Per germline, CDR1 LNHDA and CDR2 SQIVND (reference sequence). CDR3 DNA sequence: TGTGCCAGTAGTTCAGGGAATCAGCCCCAGCATTTT. It translates to CASSSGNQPQHF.

The chain carries TRBV12-5 and TRBJ2-5; 9 bases line up with TRBD1. V lost 5 bases, J lost 4 bases, and 5 bases stayed unmatched. The CDR3 spans 14 residues. The germline gives CDR1 LGHNT, CDR2 FRNRAP. This CDR3 reads CASGEQGAGETQYF. The CDR3 DNA reads TGTGCTAGTGGTGAACAGGGGGCCGGAGAGACCCAGTACTTC.

CDR3 amino acids: CASNLPGQSYEQYF. CDR3 DNA: TGTGCCAGCAACCTACCGGGACAATCCTACGAGCAGTACTTC. J is TRBJ2-7 and V is TRBV28; possible D gene TRBD1, 6 bases. The CDR3 length is 14 residues. The germline CDR1 and CDR2 sequences are MDHEN and SYDVKM. Deletions cut 7 bases from V and 1 base from J, with 14 bases between.

The chain employs TRBV2 and TRBJ1-2, with 9 bases aligning to TRBD1. Germline V gene sequence: CDR1 SNHLY, CDR2 FYNNEI. V was clipped by 1 base and J by 11 bases; unmatched bases: 8. The CDR3 has 14 amino acids. The CDR3 region has the DNA TGTGCCAGCAGTGAAGTTCCACAGGGGGCGGGATACACCTTC. Encoded protein: CASSEVPQGAGYTF.

The chain couples TRBV10-2 to TRBJ2-7; 7 bases line up with TRBD1. Germline loops: CDR1 WSHSY, CDR2 SAAADI. The CDR3 length is 13 residues. Losses at the gene ends were 3 bases for V and 5 bases for J; bases not matched to a gene: 4. The CDR3 DNA reads TGCGCCAGCAGTGACCCGGGACAGAACGAGCAGTACTTC. Encoded protein: CASSDPGQNEQYF.

The chain combines TRBV5-1 with TRBJ2-1; D possibly corresponds to TRBD1 (6 bases). The germline V gene has CDR1 SGHRS and CDR2 YFSETQ. V was cut by 1 base and J by 0 bases, with 8 bases left in between. This CDR3 comprises 15 residues. The CDR3 nucleotides are TGCGCCAGCAGCTTGAGACAGGACTCCTACAATGAGCAGTTCTTC. This codes for CASSLRQDSYNEQFF.

The rearrangement joins TRBV5-1 to TRBJ2-1; 10 nucleotides line up with TRBD2. The germline V gene has CDR1 SGHRS and CDR2 YFSETQ. This CDR3 has 15 residues. V was clipped by 4 bases and J by 7 bases; unmatched bases: 8. CDR3 loop: CASSLGLAELNEQFF. CDR3 bases: TGCGCCAGCAGCCTAGGACTAGCGGAACTTAATGAGCAGTTCTTC.

A single count supports this clone. V and J are TRBV4-2 and TRBJ2-2; D call uncertain. V lost 0 bases, J lost 3 bases, and 8 bases lay in between. The CDR3 consists of 15 residues. Germline V gene sequence: CDR1 LGHNA, CDR2 YNFKEQ. As DNA, the CDR3 is TGTGCCAGCAGCCAAGAGAGCAGGCACACCGGGGAGCTGTTTTTT. Protein product: CASSQESRHTGELFF.

The gene calls are TRBV10-3 and TRBJ1-2; 12 bases align to TRBD1. The length of the CDR3 is 17 residues. V gave up 6 bases and J gave up 3 bases; unmatched junction bases: 11. Germline assignment: CDR1 ENHRY and CDR2 SYGVKD. The CDR3 nucleotides read TGTGCCATCAGATCCCGGGACAGGGGGCGGACCGACTATGGCTACACCTTC. This sequence encodes CAIRSRDRGRTDYGYTF.

This clone was seen a single time. V gene TRBV4-1 combines with J gene TRBJ1-4; no clear D. This CDR3 region has 13 residues. The V and J ends lost 0 bases and 5 bases respectively, with 4 bases between them. Looked up from germline, CDR1 is MGHRA and CDR2 is YSYEKL. CDR3 amino acids: CASSQDGNEKLFF. The DNA for the CDR3 is TGCGCCAGCAGCCAAGACGGGAATGAAAAACTGTTTTTT.

Only one count was recorded for this clone. This chain links TRBV6-5 with TRBJ2-7, with a weak D call TRBD2 (7 bases). Trimming cost V 7 bases and J 3 bases, with 16 bases left between them. Germline V gene data show CDR1 as MNHEY and CDR2 as SVGAGI. The CDR3 is 14 amino acids. The CDR3: CASNTEGGLYEQYF. In DNA, the CDR3 is TGTGCCAGCAACACCGAGGGGGGGCTCTACGAGCAGTACTTC.

V and J are TRBV7-2 and TRBJ2-1, with a tentative D call TRBD1 (5 bases). The V and J ends lost 4 bases and 15 bases respectively, with 19 bases between them. The CDR3 spans 13 residues. Germline CDR1 and CDR2: SGHTA and FQGNSA. CDR3 sequence (DNA): TGTGCCAGCAGCTCCATCCGGACAATCGTGGTGTTCTTC. Its protein is CASSSIRTIVVFF.

The chain joins TRBV10-3 to TRBJ2-1; tentative D call: TRBD2 (5 bases). With 4 bases removed from V and 13 bases from J, the gap between germline ends came to 20 bases. The CDR3 runs to 14 residues. Germline CDR1 ENHRY, CDR2 SYGVKD. The CDR3 loop is CAISAGFEGSVQFF. The CDR3 nucleotides read TGTGCCATCAGTGCGGGGTTTGAGGGTAGCGTTCAGTTCTTC.

This clone was observed a single time. J is TRBJ2-1 and V is TRBV23-1, with D possibly matching TRBD1 (6 bases). TRBV23-1 is an ORF; its function is uncertain. This CDR3 has 19 residues. Deletions cut 2 bases from V and 5 bases from J, with 25 bases between. CDR3 residues: CASSQPTGPSFVGDNEQFF. CDR3 bases: TGCGCCAGCAGTCAACCCACAGGGCCGTCCTTTGTAGGAGACAATGAGCAGTTCTTC.